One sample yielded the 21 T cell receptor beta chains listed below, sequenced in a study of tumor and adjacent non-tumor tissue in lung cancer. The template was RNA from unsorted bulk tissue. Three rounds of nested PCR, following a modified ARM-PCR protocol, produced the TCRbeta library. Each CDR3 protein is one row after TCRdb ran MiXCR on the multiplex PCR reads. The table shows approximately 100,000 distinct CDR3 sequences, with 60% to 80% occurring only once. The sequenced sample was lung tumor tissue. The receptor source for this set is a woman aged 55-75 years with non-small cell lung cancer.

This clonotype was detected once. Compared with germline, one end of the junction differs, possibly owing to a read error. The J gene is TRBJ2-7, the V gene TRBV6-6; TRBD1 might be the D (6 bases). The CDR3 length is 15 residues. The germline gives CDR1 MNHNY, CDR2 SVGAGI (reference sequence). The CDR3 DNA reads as TGTGCCAGCATTCGCCAGACAGGTGGAGACTGCGAGCAATATTTC. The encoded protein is CASIRQTGGDCEQYF.

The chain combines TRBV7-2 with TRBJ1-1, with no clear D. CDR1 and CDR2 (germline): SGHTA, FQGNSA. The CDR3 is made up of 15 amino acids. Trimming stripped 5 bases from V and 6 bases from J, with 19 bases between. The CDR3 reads CASSRRGRSYAEAFF. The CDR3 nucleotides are TGTGCCAGCAGCCGACGAGGTCGATCGTACGCTGAAGCTTTCTTT.

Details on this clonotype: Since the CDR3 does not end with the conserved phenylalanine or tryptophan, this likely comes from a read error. The CDR3 DNA sequence: TGTGCCAGCAGCCACAAAGGTAACCGAAACTTCTATGGCTACACCTTA. Translating gives CASSHKGNRNFYGYTL. This chain uses TRBV4-3 with TRBJ1-2; no definite D call. This CDR3 is built from 16 residues. Germline loops: CDR1 LGHNA, CDR2 YSLEER.

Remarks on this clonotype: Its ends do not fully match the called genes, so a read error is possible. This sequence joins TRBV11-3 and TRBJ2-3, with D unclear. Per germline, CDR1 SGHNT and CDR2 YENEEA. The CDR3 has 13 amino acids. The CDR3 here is CATSRPNTDTQYF. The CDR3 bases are TGTGCCACCAGCCGCCCGAACACAGATACGCAGTATTTT.

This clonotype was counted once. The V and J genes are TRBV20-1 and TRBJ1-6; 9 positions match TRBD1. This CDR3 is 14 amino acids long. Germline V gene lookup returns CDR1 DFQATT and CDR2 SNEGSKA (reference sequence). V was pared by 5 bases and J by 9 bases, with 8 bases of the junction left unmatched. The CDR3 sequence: CSAWPQGAASPLHF. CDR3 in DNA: TGCAGTGCTTGGCCACAGGGGGCGGCTTCACCCCTCCACTTT.

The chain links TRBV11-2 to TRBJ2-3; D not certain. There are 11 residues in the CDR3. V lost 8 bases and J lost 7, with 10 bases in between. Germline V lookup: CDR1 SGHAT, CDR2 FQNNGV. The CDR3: CASYSTHTQYF. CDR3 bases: TGTGCCAGCTATTCTACACATACGCAGTATTTT.

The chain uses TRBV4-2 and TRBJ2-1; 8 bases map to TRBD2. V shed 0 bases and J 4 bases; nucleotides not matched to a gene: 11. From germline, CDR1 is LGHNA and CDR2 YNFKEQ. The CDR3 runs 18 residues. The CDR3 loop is CASSQDYRISGTYNEQFF. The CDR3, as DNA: TGTGCCAGCAGCCAAGATTACCGGATTAGCGGGACATACAATGAGCAGTTCTTC.

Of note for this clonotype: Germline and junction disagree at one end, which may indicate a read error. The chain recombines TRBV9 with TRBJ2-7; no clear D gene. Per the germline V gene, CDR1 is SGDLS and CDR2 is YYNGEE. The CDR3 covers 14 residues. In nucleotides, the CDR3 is TGTGGCAGCAGCACAACCCCAGGTGGCTACGAGCAGTACTTC. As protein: CGSSTTPGGYEQYF.

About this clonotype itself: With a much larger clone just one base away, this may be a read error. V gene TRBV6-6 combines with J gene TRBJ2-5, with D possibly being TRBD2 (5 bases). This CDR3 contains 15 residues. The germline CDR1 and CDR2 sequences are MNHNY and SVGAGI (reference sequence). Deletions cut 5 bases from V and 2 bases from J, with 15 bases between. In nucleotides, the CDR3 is TGTGCCAGCAGTAGACATGGGAGAGGGCAAGAGACCCAGTACTTC. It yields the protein CASSRHGRGQETQYF.

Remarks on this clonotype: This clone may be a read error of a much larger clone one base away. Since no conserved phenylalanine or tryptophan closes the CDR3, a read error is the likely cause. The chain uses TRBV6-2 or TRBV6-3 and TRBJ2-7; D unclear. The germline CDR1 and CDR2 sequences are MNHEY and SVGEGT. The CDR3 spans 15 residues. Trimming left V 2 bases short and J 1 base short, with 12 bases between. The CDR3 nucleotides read TGTGCCAGCAGTTACAGTAACGAACCGTCCTACGAGCAGTACTGC. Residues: CASSYSNEPSYEQYC.

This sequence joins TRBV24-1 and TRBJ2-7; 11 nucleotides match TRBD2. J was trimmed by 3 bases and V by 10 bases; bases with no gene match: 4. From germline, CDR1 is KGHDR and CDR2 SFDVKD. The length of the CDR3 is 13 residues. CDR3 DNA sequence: TGTGCCACTTTAGGACTAGCGGGCTACGAGCAGTACTTC. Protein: CATLGLAGYEQYF.

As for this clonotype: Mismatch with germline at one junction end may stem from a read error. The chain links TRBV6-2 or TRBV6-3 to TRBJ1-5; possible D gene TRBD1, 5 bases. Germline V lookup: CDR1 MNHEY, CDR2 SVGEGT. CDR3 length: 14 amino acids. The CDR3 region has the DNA TGTGCCAACAGTTACTCGGGTTGGGGCCACCCCCAGCATTTT. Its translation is CANSYSGWGHPQHF.

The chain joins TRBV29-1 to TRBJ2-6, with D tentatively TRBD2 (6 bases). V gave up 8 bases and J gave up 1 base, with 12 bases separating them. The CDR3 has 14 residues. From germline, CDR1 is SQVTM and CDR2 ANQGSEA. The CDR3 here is CSTGEGSGANVLTF. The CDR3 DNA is TGCAGCACGGGAGAGGGATCTGGGGCCAACGTCCTGACTTTC.

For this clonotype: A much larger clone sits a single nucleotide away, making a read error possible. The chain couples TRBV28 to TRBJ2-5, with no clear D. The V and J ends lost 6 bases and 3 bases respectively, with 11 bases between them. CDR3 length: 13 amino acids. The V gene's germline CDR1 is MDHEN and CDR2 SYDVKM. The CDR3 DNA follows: TGTGCCAGCAGAAGTAATGGGGAAGAGACCCAGTACTTC. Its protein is CASRSNGEETQYF.

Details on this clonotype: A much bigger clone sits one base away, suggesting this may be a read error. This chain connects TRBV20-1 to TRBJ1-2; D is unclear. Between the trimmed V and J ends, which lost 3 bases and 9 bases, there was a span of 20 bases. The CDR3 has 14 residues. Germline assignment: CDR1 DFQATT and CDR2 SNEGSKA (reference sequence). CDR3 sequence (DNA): TGCAGTGCTAGCGATGGGGTCGGGTCGATCTGCTACACCTTC. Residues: CSASDGVGSICYTF.

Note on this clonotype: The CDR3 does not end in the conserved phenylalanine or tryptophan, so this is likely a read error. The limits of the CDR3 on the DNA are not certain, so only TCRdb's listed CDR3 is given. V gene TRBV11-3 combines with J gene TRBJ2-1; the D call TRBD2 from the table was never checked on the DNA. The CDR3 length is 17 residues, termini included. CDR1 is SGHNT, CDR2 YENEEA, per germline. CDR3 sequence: CASSLELTRGSHNEQLY.

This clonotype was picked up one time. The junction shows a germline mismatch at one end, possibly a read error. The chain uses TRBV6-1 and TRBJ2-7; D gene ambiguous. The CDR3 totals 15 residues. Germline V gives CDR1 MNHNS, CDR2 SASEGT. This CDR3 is CASIEEMVGDYEQYF. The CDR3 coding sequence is TGTGCCAGCATTGAAGAGATGGTCGGCGACTACGAGCAGTACTTC.

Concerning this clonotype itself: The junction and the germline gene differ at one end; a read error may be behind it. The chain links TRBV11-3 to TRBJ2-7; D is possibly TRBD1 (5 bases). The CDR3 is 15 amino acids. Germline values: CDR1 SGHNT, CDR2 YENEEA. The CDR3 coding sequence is TGCGCCAGCAGCTTACGGTCAGGGTTCTCCTACGAGCAGTACTTC. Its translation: CASSLRSGFSYEQYF.

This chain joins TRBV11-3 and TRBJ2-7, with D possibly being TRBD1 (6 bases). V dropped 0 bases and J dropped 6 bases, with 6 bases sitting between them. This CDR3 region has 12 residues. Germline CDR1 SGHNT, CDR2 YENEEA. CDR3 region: CASSLEGGEQYF. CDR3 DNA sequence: TGTGCCAGCAGCTTAGAAGGGGGCGAGCAGTACTTC. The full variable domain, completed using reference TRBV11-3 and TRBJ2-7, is EAGVVQSPRYKIIEKKQPVAFWCNPISGHNTLYWYLQNLGQGPELLIRYENEEAVDDSQLPKDRFSAERLKGVDSTLKIQPAELGDSAVYLCASSLEGGEQYFGPGTRLTVT.

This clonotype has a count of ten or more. This CDR3 reads CASSYGVAGPYEQYF. CDR3 in DNA: TGTGCCAGCAGTTACGGGGTAGCGGGACCCTACGAGCAGTACTTC. The chain employs TRBV6-5 and TRBJ2-7; the match to TRBD2 covers 8 bases. The CDR3 extends over 15 amino acids. The V and J ends lost 2 bases and 2 bases, in that order; junction bases with no gene match: 5. From germline, CDR1 is MNHEY and CDR2 SVGAGI.

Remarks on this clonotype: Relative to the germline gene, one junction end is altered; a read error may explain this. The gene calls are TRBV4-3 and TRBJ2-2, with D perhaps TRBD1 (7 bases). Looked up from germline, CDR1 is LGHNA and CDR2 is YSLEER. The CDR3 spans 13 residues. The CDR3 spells CASSQEYSGGLSF. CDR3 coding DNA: TGCGCCAGTAGCCAAGAGTACTCAGGGGGGCTGTCTTTT.